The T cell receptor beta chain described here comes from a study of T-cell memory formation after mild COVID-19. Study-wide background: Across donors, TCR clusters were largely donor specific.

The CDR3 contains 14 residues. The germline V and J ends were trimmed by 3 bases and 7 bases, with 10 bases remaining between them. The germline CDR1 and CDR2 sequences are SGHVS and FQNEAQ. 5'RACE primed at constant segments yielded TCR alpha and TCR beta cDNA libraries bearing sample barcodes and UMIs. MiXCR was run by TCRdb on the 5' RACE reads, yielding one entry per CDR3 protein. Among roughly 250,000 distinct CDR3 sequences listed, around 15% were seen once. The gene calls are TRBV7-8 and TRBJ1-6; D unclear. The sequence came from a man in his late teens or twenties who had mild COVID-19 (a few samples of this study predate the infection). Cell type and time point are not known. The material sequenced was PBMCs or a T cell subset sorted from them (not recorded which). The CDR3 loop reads CASSFGQTNSPLHF. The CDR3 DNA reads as TGTGCCAGCAGCTTCGGTCAGACAAATTCACCCCTCCACTTT.